This TCR beta chain derives from a study of somatic mutations in cytotoxic T cells in rheumatoid arthritis. Turning to the study itself: After diagnosis, patient blood (about 27 ml EDTA) was drawn right away, before any treatment was given.

Repertoires were generated with immunoSEQ multiplex PCR, while TCRdb's copy carries only in-frame clones and drops some. Among around 19,000 clones listed, around four fifths were seen once. CDR1 and CDR2 from the germline V gene are SGHDN and FVKESK. V lost 6 bases and J 0 bases, leaving 8 bases between the germline ends. This CDR3 contains 13 residues. General study points: CD8+ T cells showed clonality that did not differ significantly between patients with rheumatoid arthritis and age-matched healthy controls.

As concerns this clone: Its antigen is as yet unknown.

Sequenced material: CD8+ T cells sorted from blood. The clonotype comes from an adult with rheumatoid arthritis. The rearrangement joins TRBV14 to TRBJ1-2; weak D call: TRBD1 (5 bases). The CDR3 bases are TGTGCCAGCAGACGAGGGGCTAACTATGGCTACACCTTC. The encoded protein is CASRRGANYGYTF.